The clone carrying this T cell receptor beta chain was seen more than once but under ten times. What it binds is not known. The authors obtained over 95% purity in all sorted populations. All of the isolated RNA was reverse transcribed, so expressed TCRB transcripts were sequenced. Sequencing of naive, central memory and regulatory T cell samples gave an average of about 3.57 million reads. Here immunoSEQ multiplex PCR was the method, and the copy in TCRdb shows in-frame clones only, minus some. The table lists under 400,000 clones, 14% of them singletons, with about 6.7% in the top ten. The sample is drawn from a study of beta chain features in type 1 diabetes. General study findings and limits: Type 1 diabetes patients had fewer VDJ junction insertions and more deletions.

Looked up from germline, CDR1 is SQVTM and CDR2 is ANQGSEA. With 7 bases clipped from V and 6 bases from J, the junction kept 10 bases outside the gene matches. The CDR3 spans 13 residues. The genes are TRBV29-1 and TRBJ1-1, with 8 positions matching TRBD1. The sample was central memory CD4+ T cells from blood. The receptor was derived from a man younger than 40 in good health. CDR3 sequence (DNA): TGCAGCGCCGGACAGGGAGGCTTACCTGAAGCTTTCTTT. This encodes CSAGQGGLPEAFF. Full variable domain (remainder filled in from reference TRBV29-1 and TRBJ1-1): SAVISQKPSRDICQRGTSLTIQCQVDSQVTMMFWYRQQPGQSLTLIATANQGSEATYESGFVIDKFPISRPNLTFSTLTVSNMSPEDSSIYLCSAGQGGLPEAFFGQGTRLTVV.